The 27 T cell receptor beta chains presented below share a single source sample, sequenced in a study of radiation and T cells in renal cell carcinoma. The time point denotes: blood 2 weeks post-SBRT. Treatment defined: 15 Gy SBRT to primary tumor, nephrectomy 4 weeks later. This table comes from immunoSEQ multiplex PCR, and its TCRdb copy is limited to in-frame clones, with some not included. The sample includes about 60,000 clones, around three quarters seen only once; the top ten take about 6.8%. Source: blood, taken from a patient whose treatment included radiotherapy and nephrectomy. Receptor source: a man in his 60s with renal cell carcinoma.

The J gene is TRBJ2-5, the V gene TRBV7-9; 7 bases are a match to TRBD2. Trimming at V came to 5 bases and at J to 9 bases, leaving 6 bases not matched to a gene. From germline, CDR1 is SEHNR and CDR2 FQNEAQ (reference sequence). This CDR3 contains 12 residues. The CDR3 protein is CASSGTGGPQYF. The CDR3 DNA reads TGTGCCAGCAGCGGGACGGGGGGTCCCCAGTACTTC. Complete variable domain (other parts from reference TRBV7-9 and TRBJ2-5): DTGVSQNPRHKITKRGQNVTFRCDPISEHNRLYWYRQTLGQGPEFLTYFQNEAQLEKSRLLSDRFSAERPKGSFSTLEIQRTEQGDSAMYLCASSGTGGPQYFGPGTRLLVL.

The rearrangement joins TRBV6-5 to TRBJ2-5; D ambiguous. V was trimmed by 5 bases and J by 0 bases, leaving 7 bases between them. CDR3 length: 13 residues. Germline assignment: CDR1 MNHEY and CDR2 SVGAGI. Here the CDR3 DNA reads TGTGCCAGCAGTACGTTGTACCAAGAGACCCAGTACTTC. Translated: CASSTLYQETQYF.

V usage is TRBV5-4 and J usage is TRBJ2-5; D gene uncertain. Looked up from germline, CDR1 is SGHNT and CDR2 is YYREEE (reference sequence). CDR3 size: 17 residues. V lost 0 bases and J lost 5, with 20 bases in between. The CDR3 coding sequence is TGTGCCAGCAGCTTGGCCCGGGCTCTAACTCCGGAGGAGACCCAGTACTTC. It is translated as CASSLARALTPEETQYF.

The chain employs TRBV7-3 and TRBJ1-5, with D unresolved. Germline V gives CDR1 SGHTA, CDR2 FQGTGA. The CDR3 is 13 residues long. Trimming left V 2 bases short and J 5 bases short, with 7 bases between. CDR3 bases: TGTGCCAGCAGCTTACATGCGGATCAGCCCCAGCATTTT. Amino acid sequence: CASSLHADQPQHF.

The chain has TRBV11-1 and TRBJ2-2; 7 bases fit TRBD2. J lost 6 bases, V lost 4 bases, and 8 bases had no gene match. Germline lookup yields CDR1 SGHAT and CDR2 FQDESV (reference sequence). The length of the CDR3 is 15 residues. CDR3 coding DNA: TGTGCCAGCAGCTCCGTCTCTAGCGGTCCCGGGGAGCTGTTTTTT. Protein: CASSSVSSGPGELFF.

The rearrangement joins TRBV5-6 to TRBJ2-5, with TRBD2 identical over 8 bases. CDR1 is SGHDT and CDR2 is YYEEEE in the germline V gene. V trimming: 0 bases; J trimming: 0 bases; junction bases outside the gene matches: 4. The CDR3 is 16 amino acids. The CDR3 reads CASSLDSGGNQETQYF. DNA for the CDR3: TGTGCCAGCAGCTTGGACAGCGGGGGCAACCAAGAGACCCAGTACTTC.

This clone was seen only a few times. In nucleotides, the CDR3 is TGCGCCAGCAGCCCCCTTGGGGGAACCTACGAGCAGTACTTC. Translating gives CASSPLGGTYEQYF. The chain uses TRBV5-1 and TRBJ2-7; D may match TRBD1 or TRBD2 (5 bases each). V shed 4 bases and J shed 2 bases, with 13 bases lying between them. This CDR3 comprises 14 residues. CDR1 and CDR2 (germline): SGHRS, YFSETQ.

The rearrangement uses TRBV2 and TRBJ1-2; TRBD1 matches 9 bases. CDR1 is SNHLY, CDR2 FYNNEI, per germline. This CDR3 region has 14 residues. Trimming took 5 bases from V and 6 from J; bases not matched to a gene: 7. The CDR3 DNA follows: TGTGCCAGCAGTCCAGGGACAGGGAACGATGGCTACACCTTC. It specifies CASSPGTGNDGYTF.

This chain links TRBV11-3 with TRBJ2-1; possibly TRBD1 or TRBD2 for D (5 bases each). CDR3 length: 18 amino acids. Germline V lookup: CDR1 SGHNT, CDR2 YENEEA. V was cut by 2 bases and J by 8 bases, with 25 bases left in between. CDR3 DNA: TGTGCCAGCAGCTTACTGCTAACCTGGCGCCTAACGGGACATGAGCAGTTCTTC. Protein: CASSLLLTWRLTGHEQFF. The full variable domain, its missing parts supplied by reference TRBV11-3 and TRBJ2-1, is EAGVVQSPRYKIIEKKQPVAFWCNPISGHNTLYWYLQNLGQGPELLIRYENEEAVDDSQLPKDRFSAERLKGVDSTLKIQPAELGDSAVYLCASSLLLTWRLTGHEQFFGPGTRLTVL.

The chain carries TRBV9 and TRBJ2-1; the D is unclear. The CDR3 contains 17 residues. In germline, CDR1 is SGDLS, CDR2 YYNGEE. Trimming removed 0 bases from V and 8 bases from J, with 21 bases in between. Written as DNA, the CDR3 is TGTGCCAGCAGCGTAGAAGGACGATTAATAGTCGGCTATGAGCAGTTCTTC. Protein product: CASSVEGRLIVGYEQFF.

V and J are TRBV10-2 and TRBJ2-7; D unclear. The CDR3 has 13 amino acids. Germline V CDR1 and CDR2: WSHSY, SAAADI. V lost 3 bases, J lost 0 bases, and 6 bases lay in between. The CDR3 nucleotides read TGCGCCAGCAGTGACCAGCTCTCCTACGAGCAGTACTTC. Translation gives CASSDQLSYEQYF.

This rearrangement joins TRBV10-3 to TRBJ1-6; D may be TRBD1 (5 bases). Trimming removed 3 bases from V and 7 bases from J, with 13 bases in between. CDR1 and CDR2 from the germline V gene are ENHRY and SYGVKD. The CDR3 has 15 residues. DNA of the CDR3: TGTGCCATCAGTGAAACGGGCCGGGGGAATTCACCCCTCCACTTT. It translates to CAISETGRGNSPLHF.

The V gene is TRBV5-4, the J gene TRBJ2-3; D is uncertain. The CDR3 has 12 residues. Looked up from germline, CDR1 is SGHNT and CDR2 is YYREEE (reference sequence). The V and J ends lost 1 base and 4 bases respectively, with 4 bases between them. The DNA of the CDR3 is TGTGCCAGCAGCTTGTCCGCAGATACGCAGTATTTT. Translated, it gives CASSLSADTQYF.

The chain employs TRBV14 and TRBJ1-2, with D unclear. Per the germline V gene, CDR1 is SGHDN and CDR2 is FVKESK. The CDR3 runs to 13 residues. V gave up 4 bases and J gave up 8 bases, with 14 bases separating them. CDR3 sequence (DNA): TGTGCCAGCAGCCTAAATAGACTAGTCGGCTACACCTTC. Its protein is CASSLNRLVGYTF.

The genes are TRBV7-2 and TRBJ2-4, with 7 nucleotides matching TRBD1. The CDR3 runs to 14 residues. Germline lookup yields CDR1 SGHTA and CDR2 FQGNSA. The junction had 6 bases not matched to a gene; V was cut back by 4 bases and J by 6 bases. CDR3 amino acids: CASSYSQGPNIQYF. DNA for the CDR3: TGTGCCAGCAGCTATTCACAGGGGCCAAACATTCAGTACTTC.

The rearrangement links TRBV6-1 to TRBJ2-2, with a weak D call TRBD2 (5 bases). Trimming left V 4 bases short and J 2 bases short, with 8 bases between. The CDR3 is 14 residues long. Germline-derived CDR1 and CDR2 are MNHNS and SASEGT. The CDR3 bases are TGTGCCAGCAGTGTAAGCGGTAACACCGGGGAGCTGTTTTTT. Translating it yields CASSVSGNTGELFF.

This chain joins TRBV7-9 and TRBJ1-2, with D unresolved. With 5 bases removed from V and 5 bases from J, the gap between germline ends came to 12 bases. Germline CDR1 reads SEHNR; CDR2 reads FQNEAQ (reference sequence). The CDR3 is 13 amino acids. CDR3 nucleotides: TGTGCCAGCAGCCCGACGACCGATTATGGCTACACCTTC. Translation: CASSPTTDYGYTF.

The gene calls are TRBV4-2 and TRBJ1-4, with D maybe TRBD1 (6 bases). V lost 1 base and J lost 4, with 13 bases in between. The CDR3 is made up of 16 amino acids. In germline, CDR1 is LGHNA, CDR2 YNFKEQ. CDR3 loop: CASSQGDRRNNEKLFF. The CDR3 region has the DNA TGTGCCAGCAGCCAAGGCGACAGGCGGAATAATGAAAAACTGTTTTTT.

The rearrangement uses TRBV30 and TRBJ2-5; tentative D call: TRBD2 (7 bases). V was trimmed by 3 bases and J by 4 bases, leaving 12 bases between them. This CDR3 spans 13 amino acids. CDR1 and CDR2 from the germline V gene are GTSNPN and SVGIG (reference sequence). The CDR3 DNA sequence: TGTGCCTGGAGGGAAGGGGGGGCAGAGACCCAGTACTTC. Amino acids: CAWREGGAETQYF.

V usage is TRBV10-3 and J usage is TRBJ2-3; TRBD2 agrees at 14 bases. This CDR3 has 19 residues. V was clipped by 4 bases and J by 2 bases; unmatched bases: 11. Germline V gives CDR1 ENHRY, CDR2 SYGVKD. DNA of the CDR3: TGTGCCATCAGTGGCGAGGGACTAGCGGGGGAATATTACACAGATACGCAGTATTTT. It is translated as CAISGEGLAGEYYTDTQYF.

The chain joins TRBV15 to TRBJ1-4; D not resolved. V was pared by 1 base and J by 7 bases, with 7 bases between. CDR1 and CDR2 (germline): LNHNV, YYDKDF (reference sequence). This CDR3 comprises 13 residues. The CDR3 region has the DNA TGTGCCACCAGCAGAGTGGAGCGTGAAAAACTGTTTTTT. Translating it yields CATSRVEREKLFF.

The chain couples TRBV30 to TRBJ2-1, with D uncertain. Trimming took 1 base from V and 0 from J, leaving 10 bases between them. Germline values: CDR1 GTSNPN, CDR2 SVGIG (reference sequence). CDR3 length equals 15 residues. Here the CDR3 DNA reads TGTGCCTGGAGTGAGCGCGCGAGCTCCTACAATGAGCAGTTCTTC. Protein product: CAWSERASSYNEQFF. The whole variable domain, filled in from reference TRBV30 and TRBJ2-1, reads SQTIHQWPATLVQPVGSPLSLECTVEGTSNPNLYWYRQAAGRGLQLLFYSVGIGQISSEVPQNLSASRPQDRQFILSSKKLLLSDSGFYLCAWSERASSYNEQFFGPGTRLTVL.

The chain carries TRBV9 and TRBJ2-5; TRBD2 matches 7 bases. Germline V gene lookup returns CDR1 SGDLS and CDR2 YYNGEE. This CDR3 is 14 amino acids long. V gave up 4 bases and J gave up 5 bases; unmatched junction bases: 8. The CDR3 DNA is TGTGCCAGCAGCTCAGGACTAGAAGGCGAGACCCAGTACTTC. Its protein is CASSSGLEGETQYF.

This chain links TRBV5-4 with TRBJ1-1; 8 bases map to TRBD1. Germline trimming cut 3 bases from V and 3 bases from J; bases unmatched to any gene: 7. This CDR3 spans 15 amino acids. In germline, CDR1 is SGHNT, CDR2 YYREEE (reference sequence). CDR3 coding DNA: TGTGCCAGCAGCTATTGGGACAGGCGCCACACTGAAGCTTTCTTT. Translation gives CASSYWDRRHTEAFF. The full variable domain, in which reference TRBV5-4 and TRBJ1-1 provide the parts outside the CDR3, is ETGVTQSPTHLIKTRGQQVTLRCSSQSGHNTVSWYQQALGQGPQFIFQYYREEENGRGNFPPRFSGLQFPNYSSELNVNALELDDSALYLCASSYWDRRHTEAFFGQGTRLTVV.

The chain couples TRBV18 to TRBJ2-3, with TRBD2 as a possible D gene (5 bases). The V and J ends lost 2 bases and 6 bases respectively, with 12 bases between them. The CDR3 totals 14 residues. CDR1 is KGHSH, CDR2 LQKENI, per germline. The CDR3 coding sequence is TGTGCCAGCTCACCAGCGAGGGCAGCGGATACGCAGTATTTT. It codes for CASSPARAADTQYF.

The CDR3 reads CASPNWRSQETQYF. Written as DNA, the CDR3 is TGTGCCAGCCCTAATTGGCGCAGCCAAGAGACCCAGTACTTC. The chain has TRBV27 and TRBJ2-5, with unresolved D. The CDR3 consists of 14 residues. Trimming took off 8 bases at V and 1 base at J, with 14 bases between the two ends. Germline CDR1 reads MNHEY; CDR2 reads SMNVEV (reference sequence).

In this sample, this clone turned up a few times. The rearrangement uses TRBV9 and TRBJ2-2; D is possibly TRBD1 (5 bases). The CDR3 runs to 18 residues. V was clipped by 0 bases and J by 0 bases, with 15 bases between them. Per germline, CDR1 SGDLS and CDR2 YYNGEE. CDR3 protein: CASSVVGRQGANTGELFF. The CDR3 bases are TGTGCCAGCAGCGTAGTCGGCCGGCAAGGGGCGAACACCGGGGAGCTGTTTTTT. The full variable domain, rest sourced from reference TRBV9 and TRBJ2-2, is DSGVTQTPKHLITATGQRVTLRCSPRSGDLSVYWYQQSLDQGLQFLIQYYNGEERAKGNILERFSAQQFPDLHSELNLSSLELGDSALYFCASSVVGRQGANTGELFFGEGSRLTVL.